The 7 T cell receptor beta chains below were found in one sample sequenced in a study of T cells after yellow fever vaccination. TCRdb processed the 5' RACE reads anew with MiXCR; each CDR3 protein has one entry. Altogether about 500,000 distinct CDR3 sequences are present, approximately 16% being singletons, with the ten largest covering roughly 17%. The sample was PBMCs, taken 4 to 6 days after the first yellow fever vaccination. Receptors were obtained from a man between 18 and 29 years old who received the YFV17D yellow fever vaccine.

This chain uses TRBV10-3 with TRBJ1-4; maybe TRBD1 (5 bases). CDR3 length: 15 residues. CDR1 and CDR2 from the germline V gene are ENHRY and SYGVKD. V gave up 11 bases and J gave up 2 bases, with 18 bases separating them. Here the CDR3 reads CAAGAGRVTNEKLFF. The CDR3 nucleotides read TGTGCCGCCGGGGCAGGGCGAGTGACTAATGAAAAACTGTTTTTT.

V usage is TRBV9 and J usage is TRBJ2-5; 9 bases are shared with TRBD2. The trim removed 3 bases at V and 4 bases at J, leaving 4 bases unmatched. Germline loops: CDR1 SGDLS, CDR2 YYNGEE. The CDR3 is made up of 14 amino acids. The CDR3 nucleotides read TGTGCCAGCAGCGAACATAGCGGGGGAGAGACCCAGTACTTC. As protein: CASSEHSGGETQYF.

This clonotype appeared a few times. The chain joins TRBV9 to TRBJ1-2; D unresolved. Trimming took 0 bases from V and 3 from J, leaving 12 bases between them. The germline V gene encodes CDR1 SGDLS and CDR2 YYNGEE. CDR3 length: 15 amino acids. CDR3 loop: CASSVAPAGYYGYTF. The DNA of the CDR3 is TGTGCCAGCAGCGTAGCCCCGGCAGGATACTATGGCTACACCTTC.

This clonotype showed up just a few times. This rearrangement joins TRBV7-2 to TRBJ1-1; 7 bases map to TRBD1. The CDR3 sequence is 13 residues long. The ends lost 5 bases at V and 10 bases at J; junction bases unmatched: 10. Germline lookup yields CDR1 SGHTA and CDR2 FQGNSA. CDR3 loop: CASSPPGGVGAFF. The CDR3 bases are TGTGCCAGCAGCCCACCAGGGGGGGTTGGAGCTTTCTTT.

This clonotype was detected many times. The V and J genes are TRBV12-3 or TRBV12-4 and TRBJ2-1, with a weak D call TRBD2 (6 bases). V lost 2 bases and J lost 7, with 12 bases in between. The CDR3 length is 14 residues. CDR3 in DNA: TGTGCCAGCAGTTTAATAATGGGGGGAAATGAGCAGTTCTTC. Translated, it gives CASSLIMGGNEQFF.

This clonotype was counted only a few times. The chain combines TRBV6-1 with TRBJ1-1; no definite D call. V was clipped by 7 bases and J by 7 bases, with 13 bases between them. The CDR3 has 12 residues. Germline V gene sequence: CDR1 MNHNS, CDR2 SASEGT. In DNA form, the CDR3 reads TGTGCCAGCATTTCAGAGTTCAATGAAGCTTTCTTT. Amino acids: CASISEFNEAFF.

The V gene is TRBV2, the J gene TRBJ2-2, with D perhaps matching TRBD2 (6 bases). In germline, CDR1 is SNHLY, CDR2 FYNNEI. The CDR3 length is 14 residues. The ends were cut back, 9 bases at V and 0 bases at J, with 11 bases in the middle. CDR3 loop: CARRGGSNTGELFF. CDR3 nucleotide sequence: TGTGCCAGGAGGGGAGGTTCGAACACCGGGGAGCTGTTTTTT.